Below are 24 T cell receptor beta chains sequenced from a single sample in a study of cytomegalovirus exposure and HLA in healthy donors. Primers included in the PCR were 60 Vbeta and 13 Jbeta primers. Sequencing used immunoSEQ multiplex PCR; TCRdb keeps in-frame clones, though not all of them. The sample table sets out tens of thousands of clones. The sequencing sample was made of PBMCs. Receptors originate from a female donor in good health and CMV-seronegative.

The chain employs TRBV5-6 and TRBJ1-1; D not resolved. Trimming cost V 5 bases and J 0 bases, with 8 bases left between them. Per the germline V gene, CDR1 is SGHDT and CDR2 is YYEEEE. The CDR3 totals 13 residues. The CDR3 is CASRREMNTEAFF. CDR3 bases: TGTGCCAGCAGGAGGGAAATGAACACTGAAGCTTTCTTT.

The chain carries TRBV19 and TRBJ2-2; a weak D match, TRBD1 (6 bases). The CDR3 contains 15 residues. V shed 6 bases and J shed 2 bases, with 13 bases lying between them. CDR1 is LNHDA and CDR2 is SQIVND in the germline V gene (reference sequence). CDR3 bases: TGTGCCAGTAGCTACCAGACAGGAAACACCGGGGAGCTGTTTTTT. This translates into CASSYQTGNTGELFF.

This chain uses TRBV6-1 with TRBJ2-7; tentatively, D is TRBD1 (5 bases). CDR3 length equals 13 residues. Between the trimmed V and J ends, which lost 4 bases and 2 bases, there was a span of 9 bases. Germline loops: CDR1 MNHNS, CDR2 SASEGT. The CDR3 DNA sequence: TGTGCCAGCAGTGTTGAACAGGCCTACGAGCAGTACTTC. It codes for CASSVEQAYEQYF.

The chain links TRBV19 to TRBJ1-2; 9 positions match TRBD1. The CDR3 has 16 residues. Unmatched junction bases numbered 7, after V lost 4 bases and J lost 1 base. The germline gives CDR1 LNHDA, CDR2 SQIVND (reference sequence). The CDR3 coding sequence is TGTGCCAGTAGTAGATTCAGGACAGGGGATAACTATGGCTACACCTTC. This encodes CASSRFRTGDNYGYTF.

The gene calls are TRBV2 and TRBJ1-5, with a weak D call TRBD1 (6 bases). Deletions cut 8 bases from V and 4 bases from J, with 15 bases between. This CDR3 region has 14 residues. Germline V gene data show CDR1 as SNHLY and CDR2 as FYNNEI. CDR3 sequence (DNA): TGTGCCAGCTCACAGACAGGTGAAAATCAGCCCCAGCATTTT. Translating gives CASSQTGENQPQHF.

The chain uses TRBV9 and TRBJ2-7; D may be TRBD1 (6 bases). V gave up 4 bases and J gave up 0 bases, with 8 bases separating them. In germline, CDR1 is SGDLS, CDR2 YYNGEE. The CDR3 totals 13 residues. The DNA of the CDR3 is TGTGCCAGCAGCCGACAGGACTCCTACGAGCAGTACTTC. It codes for CASSRQDSYEQYF.

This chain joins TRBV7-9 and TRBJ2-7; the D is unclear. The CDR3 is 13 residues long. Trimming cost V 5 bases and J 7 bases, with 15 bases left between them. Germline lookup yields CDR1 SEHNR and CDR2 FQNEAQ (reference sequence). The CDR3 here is CASSPDTVGEQYF. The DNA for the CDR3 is TGTGCCAGCAGCCCCGACACGGTTGGGGAGCAGTACTTC.

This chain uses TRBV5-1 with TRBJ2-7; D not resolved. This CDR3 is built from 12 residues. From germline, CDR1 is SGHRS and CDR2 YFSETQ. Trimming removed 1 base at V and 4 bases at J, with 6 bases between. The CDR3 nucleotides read TGCGCCAGCAGCTTGCCAGGTTACGAGCAGTACTTC. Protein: CASSLPGYEQYF.

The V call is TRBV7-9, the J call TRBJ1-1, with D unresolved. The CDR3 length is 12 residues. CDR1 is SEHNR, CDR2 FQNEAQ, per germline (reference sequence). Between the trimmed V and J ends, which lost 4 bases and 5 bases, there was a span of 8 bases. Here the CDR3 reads CASSSAGTEAFF. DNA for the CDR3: TGTGCCAGCAGCTCTGCGGGGACTGAAGCTTTCTTT.

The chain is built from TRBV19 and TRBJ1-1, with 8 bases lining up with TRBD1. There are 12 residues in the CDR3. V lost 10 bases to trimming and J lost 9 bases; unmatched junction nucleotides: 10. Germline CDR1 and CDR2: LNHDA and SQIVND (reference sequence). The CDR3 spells CAIGTGGAQAFF. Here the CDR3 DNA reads TGTGCCATTGGGACAGGCGGTGCTCAAGCTTTCTTT.

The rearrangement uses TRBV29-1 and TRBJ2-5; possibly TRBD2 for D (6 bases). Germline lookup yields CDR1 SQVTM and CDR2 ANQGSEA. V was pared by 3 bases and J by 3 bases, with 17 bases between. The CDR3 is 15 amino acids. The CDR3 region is CSVDRWREGKETQYF. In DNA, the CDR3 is TGCAGCGTTGATCGATGGCGGGAAGGGAAAGAGACCCAGTACTTC.

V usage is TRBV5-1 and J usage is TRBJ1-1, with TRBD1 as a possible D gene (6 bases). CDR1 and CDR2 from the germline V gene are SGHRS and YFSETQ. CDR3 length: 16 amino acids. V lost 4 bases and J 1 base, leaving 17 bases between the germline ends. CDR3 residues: CASSPLGRRGNTEAFF. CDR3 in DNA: TGCGCCAGCAGCCCCTTAGGCCGCAGGGGGAACACTGAAGCTTTCTTT.

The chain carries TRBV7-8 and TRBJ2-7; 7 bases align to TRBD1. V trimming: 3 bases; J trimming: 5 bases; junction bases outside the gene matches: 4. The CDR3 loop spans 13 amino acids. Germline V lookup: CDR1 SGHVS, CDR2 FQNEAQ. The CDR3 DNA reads TGTGCCAGCAGCTTTCGGACAGGCCACGAGCAGTACTTC. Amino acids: CASSFRTGHEQYF. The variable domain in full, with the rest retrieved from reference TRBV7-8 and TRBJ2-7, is GAGVSQSPRYKVAKRGQDVALRCDPISGHVSLFWYQQALGQGPEFLTYFQNEAQLDKSGLPSDRFFAERPEGSVSTLKIQRTQQEDSAVYLCASSFRTGHEQYFGPGTRLTVT.

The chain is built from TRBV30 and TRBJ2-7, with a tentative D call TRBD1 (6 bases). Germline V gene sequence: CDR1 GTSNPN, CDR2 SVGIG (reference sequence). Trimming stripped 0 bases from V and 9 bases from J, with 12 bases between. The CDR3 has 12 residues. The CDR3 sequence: CAWSVTQGPQYF. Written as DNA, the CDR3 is TGTGCCTGGAGTGTTACACAGGGACCGCAGTACTTC.

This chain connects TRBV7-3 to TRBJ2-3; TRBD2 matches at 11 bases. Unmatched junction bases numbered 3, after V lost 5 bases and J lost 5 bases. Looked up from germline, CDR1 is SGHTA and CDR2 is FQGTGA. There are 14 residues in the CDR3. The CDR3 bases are TGTGCCAGCAGCCCCGGACTAGCGGGAGATACGCAGTATTTT. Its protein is CASSPGLAGDTQYF.

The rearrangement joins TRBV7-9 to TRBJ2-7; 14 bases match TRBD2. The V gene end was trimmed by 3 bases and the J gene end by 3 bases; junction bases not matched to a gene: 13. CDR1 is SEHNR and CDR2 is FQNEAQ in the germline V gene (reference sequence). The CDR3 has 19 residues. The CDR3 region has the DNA TGTGCCAGCAGCTTGATGGGACAGGGACTAGCGGGAGCTTTCTACGAGCAGTACTTC. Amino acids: CASSLMGQGLAGAFYEQYF.

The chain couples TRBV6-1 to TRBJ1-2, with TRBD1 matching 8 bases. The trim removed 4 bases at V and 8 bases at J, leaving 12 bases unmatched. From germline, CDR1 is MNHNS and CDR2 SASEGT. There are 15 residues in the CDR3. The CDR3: CASSAPRTGRGGYTF. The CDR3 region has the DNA TGTGCCAGCAGTGCCCCCAGGACAGGGCGAGGAGGCTACACCTTC.

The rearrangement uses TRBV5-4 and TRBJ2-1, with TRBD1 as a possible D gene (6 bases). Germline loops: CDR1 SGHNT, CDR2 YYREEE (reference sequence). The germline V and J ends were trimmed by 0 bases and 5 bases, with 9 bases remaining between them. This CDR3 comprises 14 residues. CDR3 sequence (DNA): TGTGCCAGCAGCTTGGGGACAGTAGACAATGAGCAGTTCTTC. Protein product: CASSLGTVDNEQFF.

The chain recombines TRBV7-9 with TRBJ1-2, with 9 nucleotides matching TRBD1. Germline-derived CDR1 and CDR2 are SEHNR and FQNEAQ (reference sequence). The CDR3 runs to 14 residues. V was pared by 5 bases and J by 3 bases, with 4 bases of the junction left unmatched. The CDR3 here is CASSRGQGYYGYTF. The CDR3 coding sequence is TGTGCCAGCAGCCGGGGACAGGGTTACTATGGCTACACCTTC.

CDR3 amino acids: CASSLQGYREETQYF. CDR3 nucleotide sequence: TGTGCCAGCAGTTTACAGGGCTATCGGGAAGAGACCCAGTACTTC. The chain has TRBV9 and TRBJ2-5, with D perhaps matching TRBD1 (6 bases). V was shortened by 5 bases and J by 3 bases, with 17 bases between the two germline ends. CDR3 size: 15 residues. The germline V gene has CDR1 SGDLS and CDR2 YYNGEE. The whole variable domain, filled in from reference TRBV9 and TRBJ2-5, reads DSGVTQTPKHLITATGQRVTLRCSPRSGDLSVYWYQQSLDQGLQFLIQYYNGEERAKGNILERFSAQQFPDLHSELNLSSLELGDSALYFCASSLQGYREETQYFGPGTRLLVL.

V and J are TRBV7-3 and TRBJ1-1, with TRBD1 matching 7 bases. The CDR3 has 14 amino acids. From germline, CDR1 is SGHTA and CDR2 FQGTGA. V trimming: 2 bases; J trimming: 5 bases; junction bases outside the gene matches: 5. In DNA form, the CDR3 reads TGTGCCAGCAGCTTAGGCTGGGACAGAACTGAAGCTTTCTTT. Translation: CASSLGWDRTEAFF.

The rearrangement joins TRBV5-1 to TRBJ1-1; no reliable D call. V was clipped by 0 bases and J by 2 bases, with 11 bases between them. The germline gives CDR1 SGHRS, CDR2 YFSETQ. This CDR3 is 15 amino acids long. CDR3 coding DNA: TGCGCCAGCAGCTTGGCTGGTCGGGGAAACACTGAAGCTTTCTTT. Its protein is CASSLAGRGNTEAFF.

As DNA, the CDR3 is TGTGCCAGCAGCCAGACAGGGTTTCGCCAGCCCCAGCATTTT. Encoded protein: CASSQTGFRQPQHF. The V gene is TRBV28, the J gene TRBJ1-5; 7 bases align to TRBD1. With V trimmed by 6 bases and J by 7 bases, 9 bases remained unmatched. The CDR3 extends over 14 amino acids. The germline gives CDR1 MDHEN, CDR2 SYDVKM.

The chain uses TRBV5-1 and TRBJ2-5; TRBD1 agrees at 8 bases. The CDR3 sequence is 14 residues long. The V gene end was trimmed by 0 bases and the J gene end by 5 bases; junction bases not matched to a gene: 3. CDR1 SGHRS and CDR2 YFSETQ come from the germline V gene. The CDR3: CASSLAGGVETQYF. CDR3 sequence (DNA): TGCGCCAGCAGCTTGGCAGGGGGCGTCGAGACCCAGTACTTC.